This T cell receptor (beta chain) came from a study of early T cells in non-severe SARS-CoV-2 infection. The overall study: It was bulk RNA from unsorted whole blood that was sequenced, and the chains were unpaired.

From germline, CDR1 is LNHDA and CDR2 SQIVND (reference sequence). With 10 bases removed from V and 3 bases from J, the gap between germline ends came to 16 bases. The CDR3 runs to 14 residues. A note on this clonotype: Its antigen is undetermined.

Study-level points and caveats: VDJdb-based annotation leaned toward anti-spike CD8 responses and missed private and CD4 specificities.

Individual cDNA molecules received unique molecular identifiers. TCRdb reprocessed the 5' RACE reads with MiXCR, giving one entry per CDR3 protein. The sample includes roughly 57,000 distinct CDR3 sequences, around 13% of them seen just once. V usage is TRBV19 and J usage is TRBJ1-5; a weak D match, TRBD1 (6 bases). Source: whole blood, taken at baseline. The clonotype originates from an adult who was a healthcare worker with PCR-confirmed SARS-CoV-2 infection or an uninfected control (not recorded which). The CDR3 coding sequence is TGTGCCACCCGAGCCCGGGACAACAATCAGCCCCAGCATTTT. Amino acids: CATRARDNNQPQHF. Together with reference TRBV19 and TRBJ1-5, the CDR3 gives the full variable domain: DGGITQSPKYLFRKEGQNVTLSCEQNLNHDAMYWYRQDPGQGLRLIYYSQIVNDFQKGDIAEGYSVSREKKESFPLTVTSAQKNPTAFYLCATRARDNNQPQHFGDGTRLSIL.